This TCR beta chain was identified in a study of cytomegalovirus exposure and HLA in healthy donors. Regarding the study as a whole: Overall, around 160 TCR beta chains were annotated as cytomegalovirus-associated. Fewer N-insertions (relative to the roughly 660-donor mean) were reportedly seen in an Asian-associated ancestry cluster in a later analysis.

Each donor's status was that of a healthy bone marrow donor. Germline values: CDR1 MNHNS, CDR2 SASEGT. The CDR3 sequence is 13 residues long. V lost 5 bases, J lost 3 bases, and 3 bases stayed unmatched. PCR involved 60 Vbeta and 13 Jbeta primers. Original data processing: Around 76 million unique TCR beta chains, some 11 million shared, were counted in a later analysis. Measured with immunoSEQ multiplex PCR; TCRdb has only the in-frame clones, and not every one. The D gene and trimming were derived from the DNA, and the V and J assignments and clone size from that table. In the table there are approximately 200,000 clones, approximately 79% of which are singletons. Points on this clone: Its target is not known.

The chain joins TRBV6-1 to TRBJ2-7, with 8 positions matching TRBD1. Sequencing was performed on PBMCs. This clonotype was sampled from a woman between 18 and 29 years old in good health and CMV-seronegative. The CDR3 DNA reads TGTGCCAGCAGTTGGACAGGGATCTACGAGCAGTACTTC. This encodes CASSWTGIYEQYF.